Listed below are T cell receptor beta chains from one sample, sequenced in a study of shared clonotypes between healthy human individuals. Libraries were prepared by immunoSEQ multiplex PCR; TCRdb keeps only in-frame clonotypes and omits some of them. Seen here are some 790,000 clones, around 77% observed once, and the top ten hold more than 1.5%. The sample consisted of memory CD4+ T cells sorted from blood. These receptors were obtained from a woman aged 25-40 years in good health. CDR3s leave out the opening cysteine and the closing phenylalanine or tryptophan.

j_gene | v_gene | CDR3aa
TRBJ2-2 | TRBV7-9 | ASSPYTGELF
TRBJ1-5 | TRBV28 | ASSTRPDQPQH
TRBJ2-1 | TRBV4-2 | ASSQVGGVNEQF
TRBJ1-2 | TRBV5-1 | ASSLDGAVGYT
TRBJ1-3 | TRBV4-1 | ASGGGGSGNTIY
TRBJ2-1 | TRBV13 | ASSWTRDNEQF
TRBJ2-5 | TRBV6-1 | ASSDRQETQY
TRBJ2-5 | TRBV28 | ASSLKFEVRGTQY
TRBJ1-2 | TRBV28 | ASSRRQDYGYT
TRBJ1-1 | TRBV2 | ASGDLKMNTEAF
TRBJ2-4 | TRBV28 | ASGRGGAGTN
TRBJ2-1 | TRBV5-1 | ASSWASGAALNEQF
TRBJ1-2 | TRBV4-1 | ASSQGQASGYGYT
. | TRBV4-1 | ASSQGSDPSYEQY
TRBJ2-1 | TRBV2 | ASRRDPGDEQF
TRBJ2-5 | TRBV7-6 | ASSLGGTRETQY
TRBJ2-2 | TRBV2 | ASSSDRPRTGELF
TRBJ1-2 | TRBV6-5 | ASTRDRRTSYGYT
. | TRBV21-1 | ASRQGTARSYEQY
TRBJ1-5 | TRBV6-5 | ASSDRDNQPQH
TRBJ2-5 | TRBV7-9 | ASSLNAGQETQY
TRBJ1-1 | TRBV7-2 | ASSLGGGLMNTEAF
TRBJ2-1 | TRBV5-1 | ASSVSRHYNEQF
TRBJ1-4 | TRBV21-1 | ALLSGGVWGNEKLF
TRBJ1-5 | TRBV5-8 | ASSYGGWQGYSNQPQH
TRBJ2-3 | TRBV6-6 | ASTERGTQY
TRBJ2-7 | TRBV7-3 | ASSLGAGGGEQY
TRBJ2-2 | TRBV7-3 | ASSYDSTGELF
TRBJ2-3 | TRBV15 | ATSRDRNTQY
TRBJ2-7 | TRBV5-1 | ASSLGDRDLGEQY
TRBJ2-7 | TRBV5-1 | ASSYSGTREQY
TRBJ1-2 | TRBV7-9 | ASSLTQGDYGYT
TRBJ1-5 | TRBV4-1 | ASSLGGSGQPQH
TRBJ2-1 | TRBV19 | ASSRDGPSYNEQF
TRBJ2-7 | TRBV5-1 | ASSLGDLGASEQY
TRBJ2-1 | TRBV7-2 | ASSEANPNEQF
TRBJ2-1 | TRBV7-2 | ASSASGSSYNEQF
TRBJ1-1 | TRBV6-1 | ASSEATGVNTEAF
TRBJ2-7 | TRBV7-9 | ASSLTSGTTYEQY
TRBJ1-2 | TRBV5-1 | ASSFDGQGFNYGYT
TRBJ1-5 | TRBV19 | ASSANRGPSNQPQH
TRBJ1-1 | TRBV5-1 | ASSLGDRGGPWDTEAF
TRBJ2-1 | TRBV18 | ASSRQGGDNEQF
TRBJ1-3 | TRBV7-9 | ASSRDGNTIY
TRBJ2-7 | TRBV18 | ASSPGTGNNEQY
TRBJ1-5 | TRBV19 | ASSTGQAGQPQH